This T cell receptor (beta chain) was sequenced for a study of monozygotic twins with inflammatory bowel disease (dated 2019 in TCRdb). Study-level background: The full study comprised approximately 28 monozygotic twin pairs: nine German pairs (four IBD-concordant, five IBD-discordant) and 19 IBD-discordant Danish pairs. Disease-associated traits were sought mainly through comparisons between IBD patients and their genetically identical healthy co-twins within discordant pairs. Each individual had, on average, about 151 000 unique TCRalpha sequences and 181 000 unique TCRbeta sequences available for analysis. Beyond this particular receptor, the publication reports: Because patients were on differing immunosuppressive treatments, the repertoires may have picked up extra background noise and inter-individual variability. No single strong signal or clonotype linked to IBD turned up in the results, so the idea that one exists was not supported. Concordant and discordant twins showed no difference in repertoire similarity, possibly because of limited statistical power. Compared with healthy twins, IBD patients shared fewer clonotypes with other individuals, and the difference was most pronounced in patients with signs of disease activity. Measured by the inverse Simpson index, TCRbeta repertoire diversity was lower in IBD patients than in their healthy co-twins. The analysis was unable to tell different T cell subtypes apart.

From each donor, a roughly 2.3 ml peripheral blood sample was collected into PAXgene tubes and stored at -80 degrees C. Total RNA was isolated from whole blood with the PAXgene blood miRNA kit on an automated QIAcube, without T cell sorting. Deep TCRalpha and TCRbeta repertoire profiling with unique molecular barcoding was performed on peripheral blood of monozygotic twin pairs concordant or discordant for inflammatory bowel disease. Smoking habits were recorded for all twin pairs, and each individual was classified as a current, former or never smoker. From cysteine to phenylalanine, the CDR3 is 15 amino acids long. The protein alone is recorded here. CDR1 and CDR2 are drawn from the germline V gene: KGHSH, LQKENI. To note about this clonotype: This clone's antigen is unknown.

The library was built by means of 5' RACE. For each TCR library, approximately 3.5 ug of total RNA was used. For each sample, cDNA synthesis was carried out in eight separate reactions using SMARTScribe reverse transcriptase. Unique molecular identifiers containing a 6-nucleotide sample barcode were introduced through template switching during cDNA synthesis. TCRalpha and TCRbeta cDNA was amplified by two nested PCRs of 16 and 9 cycles, with bead purification after each PCR. Before amplification, the cDNA was both treated with uracil DNA-glycosylase and purified with the QIAquick PCR purification kit. In the second PCR, Illumina TruSeq-compatible adapters and sample-specific barcodes were added. TapeStation and Qubit were used to check library quality and concentration, and 5 ng of each library went into the pool. Sequencing of pooled libraries was carried out on an Illumina HiSeq2500 single-index Rapid Run using 2 x 100 bp reads and custom sequencing primers. From the authors' description of their analysis: MiGEC version 1.2.6 was used for UMI-based consensus assembly to correct PCR and sequencing errors. V(D)J alignment, clonotype assembly and CDR3 extraction were performed with MiXCR version 2.1.1. To normalise gene usage, clonotype sharing and MAIT/NKT TCR abundance, the analysis used the top 1000, 10 000 and 20 000 clonotypes per sample. Diversity was computed as the inverse Simpson index with the vegan R package after downsampling to 27 000 UMIs. Statistical testing used paired Mann-Whitney U tests on the discordant twin pairs and applied Benjamini-Hochberg correction for multiple testing. Reads reprocessed by TCRdb are summarized as one entry per CDR3 protein sequence, and DNA is absent. The V and J calls here are based on TCRdb, not the publication. The sample's records list around 220,000 distinct CDR3 sequences. The ten largest clones take up approximately 7.7% of the sample.

Input material: blood. The sequence links TRBV18 to TRBJ2-5. The clonotype comes from a human donor with ulcerative colitis or Crohn's disease, or a healthy co-twin of an affected twin (not recorded which). The CDR3 protein is CASSPPGTVQETQYF.